The 18 T cell receptor beta chains presented below share a single source sample, sequenced in a study of blood T cell repertoires in COVID-19. Only in-frame clones appear in the TCRdb table, and some are missing; sequencing was by immunoSEQ multiplex PCR. Of fewer than 150,000 clones listed, around 83% are singletons. The sample consisted of PBMCs or T cells enriched from blood (not recorded which). Every receptor here comes from a young man who had recovered from COVID-19.

The chain combines TRBV7-9 with TRBJ2-1; D not resolved. Germline lookup yields CDR1 SEHNR and CDR2 FQNEAQ (reference sequence). The CDR3 is made up of 14 amino acids. The germline V and J ends were trimmed by 4 bases and 4 bases, with 11 bases remaining between them. The CDR3 nucleotides are TGTGCCAGCAGCTCCACTGTAAAATACAATGAGCAGTTCTTC. It translates to CASSSTVKYNEQFF.

The chain uses TRBV11-2 and TRBJ2-3; TRBD2 matches at 7 bases. Germline CDR1 reads SGHAT; CDR2 reads FQNNGV. Trimming took 5 bases from V and 2 from J; bases not matched to a gene: 10. The CDR3 runs 16 residues. CDR3 protein: CASSAEGRGLTDTQYF. The CDR3 bases are TGTGCCAGCAGCGCCGAGGGGAGGGGCCTCACAGATACGCAGTATTTT.

The chain joins TRBV9 to TRBJ1-1; D gene uncertain. V dropped 0 bases and J dropped 6 bases, with 12 bases sitting between them. CDR3 length equals 14 residues. In germline, CDR1 is SGDLS, CDR2 YYNGEE. CDR3 loop: CASSVGASTPEAFF. Here the CDR3 DNA reads TGTGCCAGCAGCGTAGGGGCGAGTACACCTGAAGCTTTCTTT.

The chain combines TRBV7-9 with TRBJ2-3; the D gene is possibly TRBD1 (6 bases). The CDR3 consists of 14 residues. V lost 9 bases and J lost 3, with 16 bases in between. Germline lookup yields CDR1 SEHNR and CDR2 FQNEAQ (reference sequence). CDR3 amino acids: CASRVGAKTDTQYF. The CDR3 nucleotides read TGTGCCAGTCGGGTGGGGGCCAAGACAGATACGCAGTATTTT.

The chain carries TRBV5-8 and TRBJ2-7; 7 nucleotides agree with TRBD1. This CDR3 has 16 amino acids. Germline-derived CDR1 and CDR2 are SGHTS and YDEGEE. V lost 2 bases and J lost 4; bases outside the gene matches: 12. CDR3 nucleotide sequence: TGTGCCAGCAGCTTAGGGACAAGTGCAGGGGGTTACGAGCAGTACGTC. Translated, it gives CASSLGTSAGGYEQYV.

The chain joins TRBV10-3 to TRBJ2-3; 9 nucleotides match TRBD1. Germline-derived CDR1 and CDR2 are ENHRY and SYGVKD. V shed 6 bases and J 1 base; nucleotides not matched to a gene: 2. The CDR3 runs to 14 residues. As DNA, the CDR3 is TGTGCCATCAGGAGACAGGGGGGCACAGATACGCAGTATTTT. Amino acids: CAIRRQGGTDTQYF.

This chain joins TRBV6-1 and TRBJ2-1; 15 nucleotides line up with TRBD2. The germline gives CDR1 MNHNS, CDR2 SASEGT. This CDR3 has 19 residues. V gave up 4 bases and J gave up 6 bases; unmatched junction bases: 13. The CDR3 sequence is CASSARTSGGASGFNEQFF. DNA of the CDR3: TGTGCCAGCAGTGCCCGGACTAGCGGGGGGGCCTCGGGATTCAATGAGCAGTTCTTC.

This clone was detected once. The genes are TRBV2 and TRBJ1-2, with a possible D match to TRBD1 (6 bases). Germline lookup yields CDR1 SNHLY and CDR2 FYNNEI. CDR3 length: 12 amino acids. V was cut by 10 bases and J by 6 bases, with 15 bases left in between. The chain's CDR3 is CATSFAGDGYTF. Here the CDR3 DNA reads TGTGCCACCTCCTTTGCAGGGGATGGCTACACCTTC.

The rearrangement links TRBV19 to TRBJ1-1; D is uncertain. Germline assignment: CDR1 LNHDA and CDR2 SQIVND (reference sequence). This CDR3 spans 12 amino acids. V was pared by 7 bases and J by 5 bases, with 11 bases between. For the CDR3, the DNA is TGTGCCAGTACTATGAGCGGTACTGAAGCTTTCTTT. Its protein is CASTMSGTEAFF. Combining the CDR3 with reference TRBV19 and TRBJ1-1 gives the whole variable domain DGGITQSPKYLFRKEGQNVTLSCEQNLNHDAMYWYRQDPGQGLRLIYYSQIVNDFQKGDIAEGYSVSREKKESFPLTVTSAQKNPTAFYLCASTMSGTEAFFGQGTRLTVV.

The chain carries TRBV24-1 and TRBJ1-2; 10 bases are a match to TRBD1. The CDR3 is made up of 16 amino acids. V shed 6 bases and J 2 bases; nucleotides not matched to a gene: 8. The V gene's germline CDR1 is KGHDR and CDR2 SFDVKD. CDR3 sequence reads: CATSHPTGGGNYGYTF. The CDR3 DNA follows: TGTGCCACCAGTCATCCGACAGGGGGCGGAAACTATGGCTACACCTTC.

The V gene is TRBV5-1, the J gene TRBJ1-4; D gene unclear. V was cut by 3 bases and J by 4 bases, with 10 bases left in between. Germline V gene data show CDR1 as SGHRS and CDR2 as YFSETQ. The CDR3 is made up of 14 amino acids. The CDR3 DNA reads as TGCGCCAGCAGCTATGCAGGCTTTAATGAAAAACTGTTTTTT. Amino acid sequence: CASSYAGFNEKLFF.

The gene calls are TRBV6-6 and TRBJ2-3; 10 bases agree with TRBD2. V shed 5 bases and J 1 base; nucleotides not matched to a gene: 9. Germline assignment: CDR1 MNHNY and CDR2 SVGAGI (reference sequence). This CDR3 has 17 residues. The CDR3 is CASSRLPLAGGTDTQYF. The DNA of the CDR3 is TGTGCCAGCAGTCGCCTACCCCTAGCGGGGGGCACAGATACGCAGTATTTT.

The V call is TRBV11-2, the J call TRBJ1-1; 8 bases map to TRBD1. CDR1 and CDR2 from the germline V gene are SGHAT and FQNNGV. The CDR3 is 14 residues long. V dropped 3 bases and J dropped 5; count of bases not matched to a gene: 5. The CDR3 sequence: CASSFTGGWTEAFF. DNA of the CDR3: TGTGCCAGCAGCTTTACAGGGGGTTGGACTGAAGCTTTCTTT.

This chain uses TRBV2 with TRBJ2-1; the D gene is possibly TRBD2 (5 bases). Trimming left V 8 bases short and J 6 bases short, with 14 bases between. The CDR3 sequence is 13 residues long. The germline V gene has CDR1 SNHLY and CDR2 FYNNEI. The CDR3 DNA sequence: TGTGCCAGCGTTGCCGGTGAGGGCAATGAGCAGTTCTTC. Its translation is CASVAGEGNEQFF.

V is TRBV2 and J is TRBJ2-7, with a weak D call TRBD2 (6 bases). The V and J ends lost 7 bases and 6 bases respectively, with 16 bases between them. Germline CDR1 SNHLY, CDR2 FYNNEI. The CDR3 extends over 13 amino acids. The CDR3 reads CASTPLGGAEQYF. In DNA, the CDR3 is TGTGCCAGCACCCCGCTGGGGGGTGCCGAGCAGTACTTC.

The chain uses TRBV19 and TRBJ1-1, with TRBD1 as a possible D gene (5 bases). Germline V gene lookup returns CDR1 LNHDA and CDR2 SQIVND (reference sequence). Deletions cut 5 bases from V and 0 bases from J, with 13 bases between. The CDR3 loop spans 15 amino acids. Here the CDR3 DNA reads TGTGCCAGTAGTCTTTCCCAGGGTATGAACACTGAAGCTTTCTTT. Its translation is CASSLSQGMNTEAFF.

This chain uses TRBV25-1 with TRBJ2-2; TRBD1 might be the D (7 bases). V was clipped by 6 bases and J by 4 bases, with 12 bases between them. Germline V gene lookup returns CDR1 MGHDK and CDR2 SYGVNS. CDR3 length: 14 amino acids. The CDR3 DNA follows: TGTGCCAGCAGGGGGACAGCGGGCACCGGGGAGCTGTTTTTT. As protein: CASRGTAGTGELFF.

This clone was seen a handful of times. The rearrangement joins TRBV6-5 to TRBJ1-2, with 7 bases matching TRBD1. CDR3 length: 14 residues. V lost 0 bases to trimming and J lost 6 bases; unmatched junction nucleotides: 4. Looked up from germline, CDR1 is MNHEY and CDR2 is SVGAGI. The chain's CDR3 is CASSYSEGADGYTF. In DNA form, the CDR3 reads TGTGCCAGCAGTTACTCAGAGGGGGCAGATGGCTACACCTTC.